The 26 T cell receptor beta chains reported below all come from one sample, sequenced in a study of regulatory T cells in long-lasting Graves disease. The TCR beta library used iRepertoire HTBI primers with Arm-PCR amplification of CDR3. TCRdb reanalysed the multiplex PCR reads using MiXCR and keeps one entry per CDR3 protein. Of 400,000 to 600,000 distinct CDR3 sequences in the sample, around a fifth were seen once. Documented time point: persistent/refractory GD, antithyroid drugs over 5 years with positive TRAb. Isolated PBMC RNA provided the starting material for the TCR library. This material consisted of peripheral blood mononuclear cells (PBMCs), taken when the disease was refractory, from a patient treated with antithyroid drugs. These receptor sequences come from a female donor with Graves disease.

A few counts support this clonotype. J is TRBJ1-3 and V is TRBV10-3, with D hard to call. The CDR3 sequence is 13 residues long. Between the trimmed V and J ends, which lost 2 bases and 2 bases, there was a span of 4 bases. Per the germline V gene, CDR1 is ENHRY and CDR2 is SYGVKD. The CDR3 spells CAISEHAGNTIYF. In nucleotides, the CDR3 is TGTGCCATCAGTGAGCATGCTGGAAACACCATATATTTT.

This clonotype was recorded once. The chain is built from TRBV4-2 and TRBJ2-4; D might be TRBD2 (5 bases). Germline V gives CDR1 LGHNA, CDR2 YNFKEQ. The V gene lost 0 bases and the J gene lost 0 bases, with 9 bases spanning the gap. The CDR3 runs 16 residues. The CDR3 spells CASSQDIGLAKNIQYF. CDR3 in DNA: TGTGCCAGCAGCCAAGATATCGGACTAGCCAAAAACATTCAGTACTTC.

This clonotype was detected a few times. The rearrangement links TRBV11-2 to TRBJ1-5, with no clear D. The V and J ends lost 2 bases and 1 base respectively, with 12 bases between them. The CDR3 covers 16 residues. The germline V gene has CDR1 SGHAT and CDR2 FQNNGV. CDR3 in DNA: TGTGCCAGCAGCTTATGTCTCGGCGGGAGCAATCAGCCCCAGCATTTT. Its translation is CASSLCLGGSNQPQHF.

This clonotype has more than one count but fewer than ten. The junction differs from germline at one of its ends, possibly a read error. The rearrangement joins TRBV6-5 to TRBJ1-4, with TRBD1 matching 7 bases. Germline V CDR1 and CDR2: MNHEY, SVGAGI. The CDR3 is 18 amino acids. The CDR3 sequence: CASSYSARTGSTNEKPFF. CDR3 nucleotide sequence: TGTGCCAGCAGTTACTCAGCCCGGACAGGCTCAACTAATGAAAAACCGTTTTTT.

The rearrangement uses TRBV7-9 and TRBJ1-1, with TRBD1 matching over 7 bases. Germline V lookup: CDR1 SEHNR, CDR2 FQNEAQ (reference sequence). The V gene end was trimmed by 3 bases and the J gene end by 1 base; junction bases not matched to a gene: 5. The CDR3 length is 15 residues. CDR3 DNA: TGTGCCAGCAGCTTGTACAGGGGCTCGAACACTGAAGCTTTCTTT. Protein: CASSLYRGSNTEAFF. The variable domain in full, completed from reference TRBV7-9 and TRBJ1-1, reads DTGVSQNPRHKITKRGQNVTFRCDPISEHNRLYWYRQTLGQGPEFLTYFQNEAQLEKSRLLSDRFSAERPKGSFSTLEIQRTEQGDSAMYLCASSLYRGSNTEAFFGQGTRLTVV.

This clonotype was counted between two and nine times. The chain is built from TRBV28 and TRBJ2-3; 13 bases are a match to TRBD2. The CDR3 totals 20 residues. Unmatched junction bases numbered 14, after V lost 3 bases and J lost 2 bases. Per germline, CDR1 MDHEN and CDR2 SYDVKM. CDR3 in amino acids: CASSLRTGPGLAGFTDTQYF. As DNA, the CDR3 is TGTGCCAGCAGTTTGAGGACAGGACCGGGACTAGCGGGGTTCACAGATACGCAGTATTTT.

This clonotype showed up just a few times. The rearrangement joins TRBV19 to TRBJ1-5; D unresolved. V shed 5 bases and J shed 4 bases, with 9 bases lying between them. The CDR3 has 13 residues. The germline V gene encodes CDR1 LNHDA and CDR2 SQIVND (reference sequence). The CDR3 nucleotides read TGTGCCAGTAGTCTGCATAAGAATCAGCCCCAGCATTTT. It is translated as CASSLHKNQPQHF.

This clonotype was seen at least ten times. This sequence joins TRBV7-9 and TRBJ2-7; the match to TRBD1 covers 10 bases. The CDR3 runs to 15 residues. The trim removed 5 bases at V and 4 bases at J, leaving 8 bases unmatched. Germline V gene data show CDR1 as SEHNR and CDR2 as FQNEAQ (reference sequence). Written as DNA, the CDR3 is TGTGCCAGCAGCCTCACGAGGACAGGGGGTTACGAGCAGTACTTC. Protein sequence: CASSLTRTGGYEQYF.

This chain connects TRBV5-5 to TRBJ2-7; either TRBD1 or TRBD2 may supply D (6 bases each). This CDR3 region has 15 residues. Germline values: CDR1 SGHKS, CDR2 YYEKEE (reference sequence). Trimming took 1 base from V and 4 from J, leaving 15 bases between them. The CDR3 here is CASSLRGGISYEQYF. CDR3 in DNA: TGTGCCAGCAGCTTGAGAGGGGGGATATCGTACGAGCAGTACTTC. Based on the CDR3 plus reference TRBV5-5 and TRBJ2-7, the full variable domain is DAGVTQSPTHLIKTRGQQVTLRCSPISGHKSVSWYQQVLGQGPQFIFQYYEKEERGRGNFPDRFSARQFPNYSSELNVNALLLGDSALYLCASSLRGGISYEQYFGPGTRLTVT.

This chain joins TRBV20-1 and TRBJ2-7; D not certain. There are 13 residues in the CDR3. The V gene's germline CDR1 is DFQATT and CDR2 SNEGSKA (reference sequence). V was shortened by 6 bases and J by 3 bases, with 15 bases between the two germline ends. The CDR3 bases are TGCAGTGCCGCGACACTCACTGGCTACGAGCAGTACTTC. Its translation: CSAATLTGYEQYF.

This rearrangement joins TRBV9 to TRBJ1-3; no clear D gene. This CDR3 is 13 amino acids long. V was pared by 4 bases and J by 4 bases, with 9 bases between. Germline CDR1 SGDLS, CDR2 YYNGEE. CDR3 coding DNA: TGTGCCAGCAGCCTTGGTATGGGAAACACCATATATTTT. This gives the protein CASSLGMGNTIYF.

The V gene is TRBV10-3, the J gene TRBJ1-1; 8 nucleotides agree with TRBD1. J was trimmed by 5 bases and V by 2 bases; bases with no gene match: 7. The germline gives CDR1 ENHRY, CDR2 SYGVKD. The CDR3 runs 15 residues. The CDR3 region is CAISEGAGGQTEAFF. The DNA of the CDR3 is TGTGCCATCAGTGAGGGGGCAGGGGGCCAGACTGAAGCTTTCTTT.

DNA of the CDR3: TGTGCCTGGAGTGCCCAGGACAGCAATCAGCCCCAGCATTTT. Amino acids: CAWSAQDSNQPQHF. The chain joins TRBV30 to TRBJ1-5; no clear D gene. The CDR3 is 14 residues long. Trimming took 1 base from V and 1 from J, leaving 8 bases between them. Per germline, CDR1 GTSNPN and CDR2 SVGIG (reference sequence).

There are many counts of this clonotype. This rearrangement joins TRBV24-1 to TRBJ1-4, with 9 bases aligning to TRBD1. Germline V CDR1 and CDR2: KGHDR, SFDVKD. J was trimmed by 5 bases and V by 6 bases; bases with no gene match: 9. The CDR3 is made up of 16 amino acids. CDR3 residues: CATSHPPGQGNEKLFF. CDR3 DNA sequence: TGTGCCACCAGTCATCCTCCGGGACAGGGCAATGAAAAACTGTTTTTT.

The chain has TRBV7-6 and TRBJ2-1, with D unresolved. The CDR3 runs to 13 residues. Trimming removed 3 bases at V and 8 bases at J, with 11 bases between. The germline gives CDR1 SGHVS, CDR2 FNYEAQ. Written as DNA, the CDR3 is TGTGCCAGCAGCTTCGGACCCGCCGATGAGCAGTTCTTC. It translates to CASSFGPADEQFF.

The rearrangement uses TRBV15 and TRBJ1-4; TRBD1 is a possible D gene (6 bases). The germline V gene encodes CDR1 LNHNV and CDR2 YYDKDF (reference sequence). Trimming took 0 bases from V and 5 from J, leaving 10 bases between them. The CDR3 has 15 residues. Here the CDR3 reads CATSRDPRGNEKLFF. The CDR3 DNA is TGTGCCACCAGCAGAGATCCCAGGGGCAATGAAAAACTGTTTTTT.

This chain links TRBV9 with TRBJ2-2, with TRBD2 as a possible D gene (7 bases). The CDR3 contains 16 residues. Per the germline V gene, CDR1 is SGDLS and CDR2 is YYNGEE. V lost 0 bases, J lost 5 bases, and 14 bases lay in between. This chain's CDR3 is CASSVASGEGTGELFF. The CDR3 coding sequence is TGTGCCAGCAGCGTAGCTTCAGGGGAGGGTACCGGGGAGCTGTTTTTT.

CDR3 sequence reads: CAWSVPSGRNQETQYF. CDR3 sequence (DNA): TGTGCCTGGAGTGTTCCTAGCGGGAGGAATCAAGAGACCCAGTACTTC. The chain couples TRBV30 to TRBJ2-5; 11 nucleotides line up with TRBD2. Germline CDR1 and CDR2: GTSNPN and SVGIG (reference sequence). This CDR3 is 16 amino acids long. V lost 0 bases, J lost 2 bases, and 5 bases stayed unmatched.

This rearrangement joins TRBV5-1 to TRBJ2-7; perhaps D is TRBD1 or TRBD2 (5 bases each). The CDR3 covers 15 residues. Trimming took 4 bases from V and 1 from J, leaving 15 bases between them. CDR1 and CDR2 from the germline V gene are SGHRS and YFSETQ. This chain's CDR3 is CASSVTRGASYEQYF. The CDR3 DNA follows: TGCGCCAGCAGCGTAACTAGAGGGGCTTCCTACGAGCAGTACTTC.

The sample holds many counts of this clonotype. The junction and the germline gene differ at one end; a read error may be behind it. The chain combines TRBV12-3 or TRBV12-4 with TRBJ1-5; D is unclear. The CDR3 contains 13 residues. The DNA of the CDR3 is TGTGCCAGCAGCTTAGCAGTTTATCAGCCCCAGCATTTT. Its protein is CASSLAVYQPQHF.

A word on this clonotype: A much larger clone sits a single nucleotide away, making a read error possible. The rearrangement uses TRBV20-1 and TRBJ2-5; 9 bases fit TRBD1. Germline CDR1 is DFQATT and CDR2 is SNEGSKA (reference sequence). Trimming removed 1 base from V and 4 bases from J; junction bases left unmatched: 7. The CDR3 runs 15 residues. CDR3 protein: CSARVGQGLGETQYF. The CDR3 DNA follows: TGCAGTGCTAGAGTGGGACAGGGTCTGGGAGAGACCCAGTACTTC.

This chain links TRBV6-1 with TRBJ2-1; D gene unclear. There are 15 residues in the CDR3. Per the germline V gene, CDR1 is MNHNS and CDR2 is SASEGT. V lost 2 bases, J lost 5 bases, and 13 bases lay in between. The CDR3 nucleotides are TGTGCCAGCAGTGAATTGGGATCTCGCAACAATGAGCAGTTCTTC. It is translated as CASSELGSRNNEQFF.

This clonotype was recorded at least ten times. The chain links TRBV6-2 or TRBV6-3 to TRBJ2-7; 7 bases line up with TRBD2. This CDR3 contains 17 residues. CDR1 is MNHEY, CDR2 SVGEGT, per germline. V lost 2 bases to trimming and J lost 5 bases; unmatched junction nucleotides: 15. The CDR3 nucleotides are TGTGCCAGCAGTTACCGAAGCGCGGGAGCCGGGGCAAACGAGCAGTACTTC. It yields the protein CASSYRSAGAGANEQYF.

In its sample, this clonotype was seen many times. The V and J genes are TRBV6-5 and TRBJ1-1, with D maybe TRBD1 (6 bases). From germline, CDR1 is MNHEY and CDR2 SVGAGI. The V end lost 0 bases, the J end lost 5 bases, and 7 bases lay between the germline ends. The CDR3 extends over 13 amino acids. The CDR3 loop is CASSYSRGTEAFF. In DNA, the CDR3 is TGTGCCAGCAGTTACTCGAGGGGGACTGAAGCTTTCTTT.

J is TRBJ1-3 and V is TRBV12-5; TRBD1 agrees at 7 bases. With 5 bases clipped from V and 2 bases from J, the junction kept 9 bases outside the gene matches. Looked up from germline, CDR1 is LGHNT and CDR2 is FRNRAP. This CDR3 contains 16 residues. As DNA, the CDR3 is TGTGCTAGTGGTAGGAACAGGGGTTTTACTGGAAACACCATATATTTT. It yields the protein CASGRNRGFTGNTIYF.

In its sample, this clonotype was seen many times. The rearrangement uses TRBV3-1 and TRBJ1-6; TRBD1 matches at 7 bases. The CDR3 runs 13 residues. Looked up from germline, CDR1 is LGHDT and CDR2 is YNNKEL (reference sequence). V was clipped by 4 bases and J by 12 bases; unmatched bases: 6. CDR3: CASSRQGLLPLHF. For the CDR3, the DNA is TGTGCCAGCAGCCGACAGGGCCTACTACCCCTCCACTTT.